Sequencing of this TCR beta chain was carried out in a study of cytomegalovirus exposure and HLA in healthy donors. Overall study context: Early release data held 85 million to 95 million unique TCRs from HLA-typed donors.

PCR amplification relied on 60 Vbeta primers (plus 13 Jbeta primers). Assay: immunoSEQ multiplex PCR; the TCRdb copy retains only in-frame clones and omits some. The repertoire holds 280,000 or so clones, with approximately 90% as singletons. Study-wide points: In presence/absence analyses, roughly uniform sequencing depth across donors was assumed. Indistinguishable V segments, including TRBV6-2 and TRBV6-3, were excluded. Later work associated 16,951 TCR beta sequences with HLA alleles at 0.05 false discovery rate.

In the case of this clone: The target antigen is unknown.

Trimming stripped 5 bases from V and 4 bases from J, with 6 bases between. The CDR3 runs 11 residues. Germline values: CDR1 MNHEY, CDR2 SMNVEV (reference sequence). V usage is TRBV27 and J usage is TRBJ2-7; D is ambiguous. Material: PBMCs. The TCR comes from a woman under 30 in good health and CMV-seronegative. CDR3 nucleotide sequence: TGTGCCAGCAGTAACGGGTACGAGCAGTACTTC. Protein product: CASSNGYEQYF.